The sequence of this T cell receptor beta chain was determined in a study of technical replicates of blood from four donors. CDR1 and CDR2 (germline): SQVTM, ANQGSEA. This CDR3 spans 12 amino acids. Trimming shortened V by 3 bases and J by 5 bases, and 10 bases separated the two germline ends. The table came from immunoSEQ multiplex PCR; TCRdb's copy has only in-frame clones and leaves some out. The table lists some 74,000 clones, 95% to 96% of them singletons. This TCR derives from a human donor in good health. Sequenced material: T cells isolated from PBMCs. The V call is TRBV29-1, the J call TRBJ2-5; perhaps TRBD2 as D (5 bases). This chain's CDR3 is CSVDRGPETQYF. DNA for the CDR3: TGCAGCGTTGATCGAGGGCCGGAGACCCAGTACTTC.